This T cell receptor beta chain was obtained from a study of blood T cell repertoires in COVID-19. Looking at the study overall: There were acute and convalescent COVID-19 samples, and they came from the United States, Italy and Spain.

Method: immunoSEQ multiplex PCR; TCRdb's copy keeps in-frame clones and lacks some. The sample includes hundreds of thousands of clones, roughly 90% seen only once; the top ten take roughly 8.9%. Trimming shortened V by 0 bases and J by 2 bases, and 2 bases separated the two germline ends. This CDR3 is built from 12 residues. Germline loops: CDR1 SQVTM, CDR2 ANQGSEA. The sample comprised PBMCs or T cells enriched from blood (not recorded which). This sequence joins TRBV29-1 and TRBJ1-3; D unresolved. The source is a middle-aged woman who had recovered from COVID-19. CDR3 in amino acids: CSVEDTGNTIYF. CDR3 coding DNA: TGCAGCGTTGAAGACACTGGAAACACCATATATTTT.